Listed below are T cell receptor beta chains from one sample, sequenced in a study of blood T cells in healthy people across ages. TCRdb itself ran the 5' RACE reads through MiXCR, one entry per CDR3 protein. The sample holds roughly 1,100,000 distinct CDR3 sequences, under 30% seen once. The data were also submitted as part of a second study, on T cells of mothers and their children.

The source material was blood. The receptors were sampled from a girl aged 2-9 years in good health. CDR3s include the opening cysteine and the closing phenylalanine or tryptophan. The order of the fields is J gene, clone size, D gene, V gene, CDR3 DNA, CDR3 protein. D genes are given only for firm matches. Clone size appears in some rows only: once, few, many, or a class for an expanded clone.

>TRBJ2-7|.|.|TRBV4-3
TGCGCCAGCAGCCAAGACTACGGACAGCTCCTGGCCTACGAGCAGTACTTC
CASSQDYGQLLAYEQYF
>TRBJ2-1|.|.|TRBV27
TGTGCCAGCAGCCCTCTCGGGGGCGAGACCTACAATGAGCAGTTCTTC
CASSPLGGETYNEQFF
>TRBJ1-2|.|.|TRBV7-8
TGTGCCAGCAACCCTGGGACGGGCGGGGGCTACACCTTC
CASNPGTGGGYTF
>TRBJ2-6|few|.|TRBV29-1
TGCAGCGTTGTAGAGGGGGTGAGAGGGGCCAACGTCCTGACTTTC
CSVVEGVRGANVLTF
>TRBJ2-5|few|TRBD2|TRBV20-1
TGCAGTGCTAGAGCAGACCTTCTAGCGGTCCAAGAGACCCAGTACTTC
CSARADLLAVQETQYF
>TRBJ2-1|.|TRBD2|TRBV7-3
TGTGCCAGCAGCTGGACTAGCGACAATGAGCAGTTCTTC
CASSWTSDNEQFF
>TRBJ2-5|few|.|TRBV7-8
TGTGCCAGCAGCGCCGATATGAACTGGGAGACCCAGTACTTC
CASSADMNWETQYF
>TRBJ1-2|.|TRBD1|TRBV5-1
TGCGCCAGCAGTCCGAGGGGGCCAGGGTTACATGGCTACACCTTC
CASSPRGPGLHGYTF
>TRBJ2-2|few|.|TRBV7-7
TGTGCTAGCAGGCCTGACCCCGCCGGGGAGCTGTTTTTT
CASRPDPAGELFF
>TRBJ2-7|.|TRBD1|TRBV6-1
TGTGCCAGCAGGGGAAGTCTCGACAGGGGTATGTCCGAGCAGTACTTC
CASRGSLDRGMSEQYF
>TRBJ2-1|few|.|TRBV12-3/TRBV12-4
TGTGCCAGCCGAGTCGGACTCAACAATGAGCAGTTCTTC
CASRVGLNNEQFF
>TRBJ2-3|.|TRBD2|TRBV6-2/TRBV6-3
TGTGCCAGCACCGGATTGCGGCGGGAGGCCCCAGATACGCAGTATTTT
CASTGLRREAPDTQYF
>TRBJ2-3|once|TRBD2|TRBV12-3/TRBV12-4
TGTGCCAGCAGTTTGCACGGGGGGGCCGCAGATACGCAGTATTTT
CASSLHGGAADTQYF
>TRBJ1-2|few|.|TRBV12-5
TGTGCTAGTGGTTCCGAGGGGGGCGGAGGCTACACCTTC
CASGSEGGGGYTF
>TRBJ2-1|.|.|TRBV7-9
TGTGCCAGCACCCATAGGAACGGAGATGAGCAGTTCTTC
CASTHRNGDEQFF
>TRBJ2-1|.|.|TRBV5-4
TGTGCCAGCAGGGAAGACTGGCCTAGAAACAATGAGCAGTTCTTC
CASREDWPRNNEQFF
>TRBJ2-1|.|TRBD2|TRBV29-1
TGCAGCGTCGCGACTAGCGGGGGATCGTTAAATGAGCAGTTCTTC
CSVATSGGSLNEQFF
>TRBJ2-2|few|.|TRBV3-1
TGTGCCAGCAGCCAAGGACCGTTATTGGGGGAGCTGTTTTTT
CASSQGPLLGELFF
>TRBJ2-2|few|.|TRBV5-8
TGTGCCAGCAGCTGGGTGGGGGCCGCAGACGGGGAGCTGTTTTTT
CASSWVGAADGELFF
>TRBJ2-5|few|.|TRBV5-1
TGCGCCAGCAGCTTGGCCTTCGGGGAGCGTCAAGAGACCCAGTACTTC
CASSLAFGERQETQYF
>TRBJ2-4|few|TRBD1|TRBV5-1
TGCGCCAGCAGCTTCGAGACAGGGAACATTCAGTACTTC
CASSFETGNIQYF
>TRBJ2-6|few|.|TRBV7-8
TGTGCCAGCGATACTGGGGCCAACGTCCTGACTTTC
CASDTGANVLTF